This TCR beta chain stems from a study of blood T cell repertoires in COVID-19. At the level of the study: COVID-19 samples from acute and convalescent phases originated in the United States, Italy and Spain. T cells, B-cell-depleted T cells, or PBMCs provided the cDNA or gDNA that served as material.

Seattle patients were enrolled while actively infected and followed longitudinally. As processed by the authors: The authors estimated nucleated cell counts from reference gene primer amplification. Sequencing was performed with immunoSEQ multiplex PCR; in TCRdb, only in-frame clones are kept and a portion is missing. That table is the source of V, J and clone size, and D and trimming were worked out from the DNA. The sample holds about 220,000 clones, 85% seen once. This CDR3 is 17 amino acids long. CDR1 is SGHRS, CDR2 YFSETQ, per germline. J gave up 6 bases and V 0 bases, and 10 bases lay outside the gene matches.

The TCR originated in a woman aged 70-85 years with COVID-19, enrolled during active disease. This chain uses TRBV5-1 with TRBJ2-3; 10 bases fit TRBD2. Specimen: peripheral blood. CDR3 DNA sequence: TGCGCCAGCAGCTTGGGACTAGCGGGCACGATGGGGGATACGCAGTATTTT. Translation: CASSLGLAGTMGDTQYF.